This TCR beta chain was documented in a study of blood T cell repertoires in COVID-19 (TCRdb year 2020). Regarding the study in general: Samples from collaborators originated in the United States, Italy and Spain and spanned both the acute and convalescent phases of COVID-19. Nearly every sample came with metadata listing a de-identified subject ID, COVID-19 status, age in years and sex. The samples were drawn from two sources: the first 160 participants of the ongoing ImmuneRACE study, and 1,200 or so subjects contributed by 6 global collaborators. The material from the prospective study consisted of cDNA or gDNA derived from T cells, B-cell-depleted T cells, or PBMCs. The repertoires were released in a freely available public database meant as a resource for research on the immune response to SARS-CoV-2. Deeply sampled blood TCRbeta repertoires from subjects exposed to, actively infected with, or recovered from COVID-19 were included in the dataset. Where available, HLA class I and class II types were taken from metadata supplied by the sample provider and were not determined by assay-based typing.

Study-level results and caveats: The quantity of clinical and demographic metadata differed by source and by participant and was supplied without curation.

For this clone: It has no known antigen specificity. No per-base quality is available; no much larger clone lies one base away.

Participants in the prospective study were enrolled through a virtual design, were aged 18 to 89 years, and lived in approximately 25 United States geographic areas. In the prospective study, cohorts were assigned on the basis of participant-reported clinical history obtained from a screening survey and a study questionnaire. Recovered participants in ImmuneRACE Cohort 3 were defined as having two consecutive negative NP/OP PCR tests, clearance from a healthcare professional, or resolution of symptoms. In the prospective study, mobile phlebotomists collected whole blood, serum and a nasopharyngeal or oropharyngeal swab from each participant. Participants in the prospective study had the option to provide additional blood draws and questionnaires over a roughly two-month period. Prospective study blood samples were shipped either frozen or at room temperature before DNA extraction. The CDR3 numbers 14 residues from cysteine through phenylalanine. Only the CDR3 DNA is retained, 42 bases long and in frame from the first base. Trimming accounts for 6 bases at V and 2 bases at J, while the number of junction bases matched to no gene is 4. Per the germline V gene (reference sequence), WNHNN is the CDR1 and SYGVQD is the CDR2.

TCRbeta CDR3 regions were amplified from genomic DNA by means of the immunoSEQ Assay, a bias-controlled multiplex PCR. The original methods were these. Within the assay, amplification of reference gene primers was used to estimate how many nucleated cells each sample contained. To quantify the absolute abundance of each unique TCRbeta CDR3 rearrangement, sequence reads were collapsed and filtered. For each sample, productive Simpson clonality was calculated as the square root of Simpson's diversity index over productive rearrangements. Here the immuneACCESS table is served through TCRdb, limited to in-frame sequences with V and J called. Missing clones are a known gap in these copies; in checked studies unresolved V genes cover under half, and the rest lacks a known reason. That table furnishes V, J and clone size, whereas the DNA furnished D and trimming. The sample table contains a few hundred thousand clones; only one count was recorded for 90% of them. Of the sample, about 0.63% falls within the top ten clones.

The specimen was PBMCs or T cells enriched from blood (not recorded which). The receptor was isolated from a man between 18 and 29 years old who had recovered from COVID-19. The V gene is TRBV10-1 and the J gene is TRBJ2-7; 10 nucleotides in the junction match TRBD1. Read as DNA, the sequence is TGCGCCAGCAGGCCGGGACAGGGGCCCTACGAGCAGTACTTC. This gives the protein CASRPGQGPYEQYF.